This passage covers 7 T cell receptor beta chains from one sample sequenced in a study of T-cell memory formation after mild COVID-19. MiXCR, applied by TCRdb to the 5' RACE reads, yields one record per CDR3 protein. This sample has some 290,000 distinct CDR3 sequences, with 15% to 20% found just once. Material: PBMCs or a T cell subset sorted from them (not recorded which). The receptors come from a man aged 18-30 years who had mild COVID-19 (a few samples of this study predate the infection). Cell type and time point are not known.

The chain uses TRBV5-1 and TRBJ1-2, with D possibly being TRBD1 (5 bases). Germline CDR1 is SGHRS and CDR2 is YFSETQ. The length of the CDR3 is 13 residues. Between the trimmed V and J ends, which lost 3 bases and 8 bases, there was a span of 14 bases. CDR3 nucleotide sequence: TGCGCCAGCAGCTCAGGGACTGAACGGGGCTACACCTTC. It yields the protein CASSSGTERGYTF.

This clonotype was observed at least ten times. CDR3 coding DNA: TGTGCCAGCAGGATGGCAGGGCCAGAGACCCAGTACTTC. Residues: CASRMAGPETQYF. The genes are TRBV7-2 and TRBJ2-5, with D perhaps matching TRBD1 (5 bases). Germline CDR1 is SGHTA and CDR2 is FQGNSA. Trimming pared 6 bases from V and 4 bases from J, leaving 12 bases between. The CDR3 totals 13 residues.

This clonotype was seen ten or more times. The chain joins TRBV9 to TRBJ1-1, with TRBD1 as a possible D gene (6 bases). Trimming pared 0 bases from V and 4 bases from J, leaving 13 bases between. CDR1 is SGDLS and CDR2 is YYNGEE in the germline V gene. This CDR3 region has 15 residues. The CDR3 is CASSVGSPGATEAFF. The CDR3 coding sequence is TGTGCCAGCAGCGTAGGCTCGCCGGGGGCCACTGAAGCTTTCTTT.

At least ten counts were recorded for this clonotype. The chain couples TRBV12-3 or TRBV12-4 to TRBJ2-2; 8 positions agree with TRBD1. CDR3 size: 15 residues. Trimming took 6 bases from V and 0 from J; bases not matched to a gene: 3. This CDR3 is CASSPGQANTGELFF. In DNA, the CDR3 is TGTGCCAGCAGCCCGGGACAGGCGAACACCGGGGAGCTGTTTTTT.

This sequence joins TRBV6-5 and TRBJ1-1; tentative D call: TRBD1 (5 bases). CDR1 and CDR2 from the germline V gene are MNHEY and SVGAGI. The CDR3 loop spans 17 amino acids. V gave up 5 bases and J gave up 4 bases, with 23 bases separating them. CDR3 in DNA: TGTGCCAGCAGTAACCTGGCGGGGGGTCGGGAGGGCACTGAAGCTTTCTTT. This codes for CASSNLAGGREGTEAFF.

This clonotype occurred a few times. The J gene is TRBJ2-1, the V gene TRBV28; possibly TRBD2 for D (6 bases). V shed 7 bases and J shed 0 bases, with 16 bases lying between them. CDR1 and CDR2 from the germline V gene are MDHEN and SYDVKM. This CDR3 has 16 residues. As DNA, the CDR3 is TGTGCCAGCAACTGGGGGGAGAGAATCTCCTACAATGAGCAGTTCTTC. It codes for CASNWGERISYNEQFF.

In its sample, this clonotype was seen a few times. The gene calls are TRBV12-3 or TRBV12-4 and TRBJ1-2; D is undetermined. Trimming cost V 2 bases and J 1 base, with 5 bases left between them. CDR3 length equals 13 residues. This CDR3 reads CASSLRINYGYTF. The CDR3 DNA follows: TGTGCCAGCAGTTTAAGGATTAACTATGGCTACACCTTC.